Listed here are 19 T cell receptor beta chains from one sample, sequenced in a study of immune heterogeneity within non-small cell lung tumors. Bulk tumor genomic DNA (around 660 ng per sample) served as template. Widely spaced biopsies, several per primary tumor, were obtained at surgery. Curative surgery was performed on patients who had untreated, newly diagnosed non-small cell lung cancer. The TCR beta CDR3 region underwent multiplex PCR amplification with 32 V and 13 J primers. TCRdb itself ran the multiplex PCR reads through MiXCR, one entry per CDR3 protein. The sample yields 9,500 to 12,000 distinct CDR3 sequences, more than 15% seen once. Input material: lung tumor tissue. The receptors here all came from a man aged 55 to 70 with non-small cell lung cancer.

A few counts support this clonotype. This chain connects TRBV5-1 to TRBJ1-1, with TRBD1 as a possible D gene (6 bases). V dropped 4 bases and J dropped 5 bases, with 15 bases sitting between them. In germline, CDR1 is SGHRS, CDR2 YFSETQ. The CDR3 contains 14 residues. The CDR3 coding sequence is TGCGCCAGCAGCCCTGCAGGGGTCTGGACTGAAGCTTTCTTT. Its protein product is CASSPAGVWTEAFF.

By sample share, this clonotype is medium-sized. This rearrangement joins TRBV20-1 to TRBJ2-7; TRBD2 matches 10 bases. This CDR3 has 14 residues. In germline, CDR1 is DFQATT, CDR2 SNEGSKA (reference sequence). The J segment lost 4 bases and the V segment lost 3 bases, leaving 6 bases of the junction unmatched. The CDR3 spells CSASGGLATYEQYF. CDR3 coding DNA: TGCAGTGCTAGCGGGGGACTAGCGACGTACGAGCAGTACTTC.

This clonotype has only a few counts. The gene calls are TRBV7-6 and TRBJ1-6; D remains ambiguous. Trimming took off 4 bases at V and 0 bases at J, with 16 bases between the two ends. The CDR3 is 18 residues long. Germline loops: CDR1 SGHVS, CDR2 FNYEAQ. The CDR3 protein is CASSSAPPTSSYNSPLHF. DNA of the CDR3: TGTGCCAGCAGCTCCGCCCCCCCAACTAGCTCCTATAATTCACCCCTCCACTTT.

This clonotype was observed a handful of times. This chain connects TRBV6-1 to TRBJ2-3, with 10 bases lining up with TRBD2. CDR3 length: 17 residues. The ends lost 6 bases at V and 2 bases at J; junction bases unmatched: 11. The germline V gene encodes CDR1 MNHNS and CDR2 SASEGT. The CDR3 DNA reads TGTGCCAGCAGCAGACCTACTAGCGGGATGAACACAGATACGCAGTATTTT. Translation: CASSRPTSGMNTDTQYF.

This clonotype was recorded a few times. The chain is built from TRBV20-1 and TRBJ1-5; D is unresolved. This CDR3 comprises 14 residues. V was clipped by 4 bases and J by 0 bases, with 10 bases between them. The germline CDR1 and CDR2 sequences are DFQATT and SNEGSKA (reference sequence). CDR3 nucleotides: TGCAGTGCTACCCAGACACTTAGCAATCAGCCCCAGCATTTT. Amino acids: CSATQTLSNQPQHF.

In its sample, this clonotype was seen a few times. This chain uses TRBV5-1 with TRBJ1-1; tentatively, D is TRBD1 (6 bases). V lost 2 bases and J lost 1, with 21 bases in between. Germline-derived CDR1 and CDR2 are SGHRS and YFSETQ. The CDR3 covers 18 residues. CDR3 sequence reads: CASSLNLLGTSENTEAFF. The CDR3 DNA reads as TGCGCCAGCAGCTTAAATTTACTTGGGACATCCGAGAACACTGAAGCTTTCTTT.

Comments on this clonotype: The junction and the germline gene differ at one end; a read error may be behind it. The CDR3 coding sequence is TGTGGCAGCACTAGGGCTAGTTCGTCGAATGAGCAGTTCTTC. Translation: CGSTRASSSNEQFF. The chain carries TRBV6-1 and TRBJ2-1, with TRBD2 as a possible D gene (5 bases). Germline V gene lookup returns CDR1 MNHNS and CDR2 SASEGT. The CDR3 has 14 residues.

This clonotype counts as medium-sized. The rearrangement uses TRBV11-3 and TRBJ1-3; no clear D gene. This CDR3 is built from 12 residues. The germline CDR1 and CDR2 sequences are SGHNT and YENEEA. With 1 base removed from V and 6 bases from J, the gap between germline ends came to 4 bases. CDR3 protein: CASSLGPNTIYF. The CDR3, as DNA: TGTGCCAGCAGCTTAGGGCCAAACACCATATATTTT.

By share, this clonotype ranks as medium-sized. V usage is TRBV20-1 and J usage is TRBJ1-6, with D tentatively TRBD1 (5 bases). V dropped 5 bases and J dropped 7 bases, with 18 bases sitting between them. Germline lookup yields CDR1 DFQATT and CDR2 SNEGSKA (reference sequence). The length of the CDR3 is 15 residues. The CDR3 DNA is TGCAGTGCTTGGGAGGGGCGCAGGGCCAATTCACCCCTCCACTTT. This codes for CSAWEGRRANSPLHF.

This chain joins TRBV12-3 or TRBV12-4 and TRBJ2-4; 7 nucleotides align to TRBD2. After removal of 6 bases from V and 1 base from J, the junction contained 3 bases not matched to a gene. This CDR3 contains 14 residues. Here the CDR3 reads CASRGGWAKNIQYF. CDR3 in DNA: TGTGCCAGCAGGGGGGGGTGGGCCAAAAACATTCAGTACTTC.

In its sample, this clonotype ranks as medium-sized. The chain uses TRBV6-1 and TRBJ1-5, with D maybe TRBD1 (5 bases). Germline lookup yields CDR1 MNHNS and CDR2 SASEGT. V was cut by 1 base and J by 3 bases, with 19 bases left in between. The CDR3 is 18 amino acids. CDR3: CASSEDWGGVQDNQPQHF. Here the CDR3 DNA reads TGTGCCAGCAGTGAAGACTGGGGGGGTGTACAAGACAATCAGCCCCAGCATTTT.

The chain's CDR3 is CASSSNLLAGGPNEQFF. DNA of the CDR3: TGTGCCAGCAGTTCAAACCTACTAGCGGGAGGGCCTAATGAGCAGTTCTTC. This chain links TRBV12-3 or TRBV12-4 with TRBJ2-1, with TRBD2 matching 13 bases. Unmatched junction bases numbered 10, after V lost 4 bases and J lost 7 bases. The CDR3 is made up of 17 amino acids.

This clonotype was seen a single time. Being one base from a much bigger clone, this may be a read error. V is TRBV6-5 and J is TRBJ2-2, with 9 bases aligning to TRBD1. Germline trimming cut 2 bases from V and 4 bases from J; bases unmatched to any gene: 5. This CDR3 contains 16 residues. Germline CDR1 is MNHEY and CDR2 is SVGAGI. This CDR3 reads CASSYLRDRATGELFF. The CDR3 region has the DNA TGTGCCAGCAGTTACCTTAGGGACAGGGCCACCGGGGAGCTGTTTTTT.

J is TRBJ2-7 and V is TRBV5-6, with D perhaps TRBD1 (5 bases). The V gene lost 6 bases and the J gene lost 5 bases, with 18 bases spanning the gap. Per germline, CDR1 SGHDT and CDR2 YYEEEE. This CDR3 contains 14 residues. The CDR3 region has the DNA TGTGCCAGCACCCGAACAGGATCGGACGACGAGCAGTACTTC. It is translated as CASTRTGSDDEQYF. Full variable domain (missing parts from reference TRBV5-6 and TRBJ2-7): DAGVTQSPTHLIKTRGQQVTLRCSPKSGHDTVSWYQQALGQGPQFIFQYYEEEERQRGNFPDRFSGHQFPNYSSELNVNALLLGDSALYLCASTRTGSDDEQYFGPGTRLTVT.

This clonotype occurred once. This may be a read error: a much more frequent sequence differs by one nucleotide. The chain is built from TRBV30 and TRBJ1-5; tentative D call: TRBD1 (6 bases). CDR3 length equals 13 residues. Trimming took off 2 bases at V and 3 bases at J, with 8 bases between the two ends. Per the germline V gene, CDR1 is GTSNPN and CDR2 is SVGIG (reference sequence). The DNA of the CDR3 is TGTGCCTGGAGTTGGACAGACAATCAGCCCCAGCATTTT. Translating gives CAWSWTDNQPQHF. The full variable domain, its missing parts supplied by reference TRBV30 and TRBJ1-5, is SQTIHQWPATLVQPVGSPLSLECTVEGTSNPNLYWYRQAAGRGLQLLFYSVGIGQISSEVPQNLSASRPQDRQFILSSKKLLLSDSGFYLCAWSWTDNQPQHFGDGTRLSIL.

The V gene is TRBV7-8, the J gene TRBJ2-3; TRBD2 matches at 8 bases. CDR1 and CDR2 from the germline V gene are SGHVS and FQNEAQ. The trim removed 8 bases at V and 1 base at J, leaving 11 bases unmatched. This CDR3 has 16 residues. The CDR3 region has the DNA TGTGCCAGCCGAGAAAGGTCCGGGAGGGGCACAGATACGCAGTATTTT. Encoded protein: CASRERSGRGTDTQYF.

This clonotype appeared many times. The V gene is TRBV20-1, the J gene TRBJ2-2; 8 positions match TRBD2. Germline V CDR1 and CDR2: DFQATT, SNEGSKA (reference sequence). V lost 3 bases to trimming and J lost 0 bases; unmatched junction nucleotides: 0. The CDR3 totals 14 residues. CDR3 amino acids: CSARTSANTGELFF. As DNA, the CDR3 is TGCAGTGCTAGGACTAGCGCGAACACCGGGGAGCTGTTTTTT.

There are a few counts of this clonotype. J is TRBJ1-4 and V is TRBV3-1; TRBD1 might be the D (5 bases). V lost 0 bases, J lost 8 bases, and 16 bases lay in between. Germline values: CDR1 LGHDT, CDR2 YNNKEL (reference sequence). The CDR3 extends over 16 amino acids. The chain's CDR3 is CASSQDWGSSGEKLFF. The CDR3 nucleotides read TGTGCCAGCAGCCAAGATTGGGGGTCTTCAGGAGAAAAACTGTTTTTT.

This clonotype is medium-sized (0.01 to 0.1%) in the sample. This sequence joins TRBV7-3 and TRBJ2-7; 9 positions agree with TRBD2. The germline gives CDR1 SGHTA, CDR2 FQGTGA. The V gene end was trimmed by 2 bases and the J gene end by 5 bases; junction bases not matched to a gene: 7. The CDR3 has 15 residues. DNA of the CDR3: TGTGCCAGCAGCTTAGCGGTAGCGGGAGCGAACGAGCAGTACTTC. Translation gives CASSLAVAGANEQYF.